This T cell receptor beta chain derives from a study of T cell repertoires in cytomegalovirus infection. Trimming at V came to 0 bases and at J to 0 bases, leaving 9 bases not matched to a gene. CDR1 is MGHDK and CDR2 is SYGVNS in the germline V gene. The CDR3 length is 18 residues. This clonotype was picked up a small number of times. Its antigen is not identified. In TCRdb, the reads were re-called with MiXCR into one record per CDR3 protein. The top ten hold roughly 12% of the sample, which has 700,000 to 950,000 distinct CDR3 sequences, roughly 33% seen once. Here the sequenced sample was cultured CD8+ T cells from PBMCs, taken from culture after CMV antigen stimulation. The V gene is TRBV25-1, the J gene TRBJ2-3; TRBD2 matches at 7 bases. The clonotype originates from a human donor in good health (CMV status not recorded). Some clones in this sample may be carry-over from other donors' samples. CDR3 amino acids: CASSEYFPLATSTDTQYF. The CDR3 nucleotides read TGTGCCAGCAGTGAATATTTCCCACTAGCGACTAGCACAGATACGCAGTATTTT.